The 4 T cell receptor beta chains presented below share a single source sample, sequenced in a study of human T cells and chemical hapten exposure. Stated time point: patch test 2, 6 weeks after DPC sensitization. The treatment is: therapeutic diphenylcyclopropenone sensitization with weekly scalp DPC. TCRdb reanalysed the RACE reads using MiXCR and keeps one entry per CDR3 protein. The sample has 100,000 or so distinct CDR3 sequences, about 9.3% seen once; the top ten hold just over 2%. The sample was whole blood, taken in connection with sensitization to the hapten diphenylcyclopropenone (DPC). The receptors originated from a woman in her forties with alopecia areata. Some clones in this sample may be carry-over from other donors' samples.

This clonotype was seen a handful of times. This chain links TRBV24-1 with TRBJ1-1; no clear D. The germline V and J ends were trimmed by 4 bases and 8 bases, with 10 bases remaining between them. The CDR3 extends over 12 amino acids. Germline V gene lookup returns CDR1 KGHDR and CDR2 SFDVKD. For the CDR3, the DNA is TGTGCCACCAGTGACCACAGACGGGAAGCTTTCTTT. It is translated as CATSDHRREAFF.

A few counts support this clonotype. J is TRBJ2-1 and V is TRBV9, with D uncertain. Germline CDR1 reads SGDLS; CDR2 reads YYNGEE. This CDR3 spans 13 amino acids. Trimming shortened V by 3 bases and J by 3 bases, and 7 bases separated the two germline ends. CDR3 DNA: TGTGCCAGCAGCGCTTCTGGCTACAATGAGCAGTTCTTC. The encoded protein is CASSASGYNEQFF.

This clonotype was observed many times. The CDR3 DNA is TGTGCCAGCAGTTACAGCGGGCCTACCACAGATACGCAGTATTTT. This gives the protein CASSYSGPTTDTQYF. This chain links TRBV27 with TRBJ2-3; the D gene is possibly TRBD2 (6 bases). Germline V gene sequence: CDR1 MNHEY, CDR2 SMNVEV (reference sequence). This CDR3 has 15 residues. Trimming pared 4 bases from V and 2 bases from J, leaving 13 bases between.

This clonotype was recorded a few times. The CDR3 is CASSFRPLGTEAFF. CDR3 sequence (DNA): TGTGCCAGCAGCTTTCGGCCCTTAGGGACTGAAGCTTTCTTT. The V gene is TRBV5-4, the J gene TRBJ1-1, with unresolved D. CDR1 is SGHNT, CDR2 YYREEE, per germline (reference sequence). This CDR3 has 14 residues. V was clipped by 2 bases and J by 5 bases, with 13 bases between them. The full variable domain, its missing parts supplied by reference TRBV5-4 and TRBJ1-1, is ETGVTQSPTHLIKTRGQQVTLRCSSQSGHNTVSWYQQALGQGPQFIFQYYREEENGRGNFPPRFSGLQFPNYSSELNVNALELDDSALYLCASSFRPLGTEAFFGQGTRLTVV.